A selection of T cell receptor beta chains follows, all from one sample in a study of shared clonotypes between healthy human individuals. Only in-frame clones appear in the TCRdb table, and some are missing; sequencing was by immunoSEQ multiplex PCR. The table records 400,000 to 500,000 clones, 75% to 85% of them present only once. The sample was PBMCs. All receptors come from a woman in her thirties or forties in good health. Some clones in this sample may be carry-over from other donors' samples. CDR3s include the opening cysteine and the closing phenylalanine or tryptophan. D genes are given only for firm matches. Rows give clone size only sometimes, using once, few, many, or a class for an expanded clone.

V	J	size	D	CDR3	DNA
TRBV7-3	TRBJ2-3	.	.	CASSPQPSTDTQYF	TGTGCCAGCAGCCCCCAGCCTAGCACAGATACGCAGTATTTT
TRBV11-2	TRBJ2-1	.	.	CASSLAPASYNEQFF	TGTGCCAGCAGCTTAGCACCCGCCTCCTACAATGAGCAGTTCTTC
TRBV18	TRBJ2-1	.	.	CASSQSTDYNEQFF	TGTGCCAGCTCACAAAGCACTGACTACAATGAGCAGTTCTTC
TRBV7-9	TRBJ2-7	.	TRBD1	CASSTTGGFEQYF	TGTGCCAGCAGCACCACAGGGGGATTCGAGCAGTACTTC
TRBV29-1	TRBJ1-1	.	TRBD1	CSVEGTGGTEAFF	TGCAGCGTTGAAGGGACAGGGGGCACTGAAGCTTTCTTT
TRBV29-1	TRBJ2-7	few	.	CSVTENAEQYF	TGCAGCGTTACAGAAAATGCCGAGCAGTACTTC
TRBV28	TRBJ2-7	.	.	CASSSWDGPYEQYF	TGTGCCAGCAGTTCTTGGGACGGACCCTACGAGCAGTACTTC
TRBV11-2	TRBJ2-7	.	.	CASSLSPPPEEQYF	TGTGCCAGCAGCTTATCCCCCCCGCCGGAGGAGCAGTACTTC
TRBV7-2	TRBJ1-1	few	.	CASSLPPRDAGPNTEAFF	TGTGCCAGCAGCTTACCCCCAAGGGACGCTGGCCCGAACACTGAAGCTTTCTTT
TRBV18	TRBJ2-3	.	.	CASSPADTQYF	TGTGCCAGCTCACCAGCAGATACGCAGTATTTT
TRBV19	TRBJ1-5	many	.	CASSIGTMSNQPQHF	TGTGCCAGTAGTATAGGGACAATGAGCAATCAGCCCCAGCATTTT
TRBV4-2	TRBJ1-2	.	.	CASSQDWTSLGGYTF	TGTGCCAGCAGCCAAGATTGGACCTCATTGGGTGGCTACACCTTC
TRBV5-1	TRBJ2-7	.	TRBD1	CASSPGTGFYEQYF	TGCGCCAGCAGCCCTGGGACAGGGTTCTACGAGCAGTACTTC
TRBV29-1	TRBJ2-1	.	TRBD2	CSVRLAGETYNEQFF	TGCAGCGTTCGCCTAGCGGGTGAAACCTACAATGAGCAGTTCTTC
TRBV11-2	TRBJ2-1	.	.	CASSLGLRAGFSYNEQFF	TGTGCCAGCAGCTTAGGGTTGCGGGCGGGTTTCTCCTACAATGAGCAGTTCTTC
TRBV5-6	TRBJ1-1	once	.	CASSWGNTEAFF	TGTGCCAGCAGCTGGGGTAACACTGAAGCTTTCTTT
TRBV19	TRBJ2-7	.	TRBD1	CASSIQGDPTYEQYF	TGTGCCAGTAGTATTCAGGGGGACCCAACCTACGAGCAGTACTTC
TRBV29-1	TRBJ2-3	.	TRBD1	CSVDRTGGDTQYF	TGCAGCGTCGATAGGACAGGGGGAGATACGCAGTATTTT
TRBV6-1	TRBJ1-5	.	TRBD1	CASSPDRGFSRPQHF	TGTGCCAGCAGCCCGGACAGGGGGTTTAGTCGGCCCCAGCATTTT
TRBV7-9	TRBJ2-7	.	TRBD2	CASSPYGTSQYEQYF	TGTGCCAGCAGCCCATACGGGACTAGCCAGTACGAGCAGTACTTC
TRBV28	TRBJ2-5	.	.	CASSAQTAYQETQYF	TGTGCCAGCAGTGCCCAGACAGCGTACCAAGAGACCCAGTACTTC
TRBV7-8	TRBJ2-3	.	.	CASSPSTDTQYF	TGTGCCAGCAGCCCATCAACAGATACGCAGTATTTT
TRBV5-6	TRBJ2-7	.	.	CASSLGIGGLRF	TGTGCCAGCAGCTTGGGAATAGGCGGGTTACGCTTC
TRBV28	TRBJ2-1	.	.	CASSSRSLYNEQFF	TGTGCCAGCAGTTCACGTTCTCTCTACAATGAGCAGTTCTTC
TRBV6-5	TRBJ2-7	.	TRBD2	CASRPPAGYEQYF	TGTGCCAGCAGGCCTCCAGCGGGGTACGAGCAGTACTTC
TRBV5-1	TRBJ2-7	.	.	CASSALGVHEQYF	TGCGCCAGCAGCGCTCTCGGGGTCCACGAGCAGTACTTC
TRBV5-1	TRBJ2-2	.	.	CASSFGYTGELFF	TGCGCCAGCAGCTTTGGGTACACCGGGGAGCTGTTTTTT
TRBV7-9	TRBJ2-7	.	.	CASSPGTGSASYEQYF	TGTGCCAGCAGCCCGGGGACGGGGTCAGCTTCCTACGAGCAGTACTTC
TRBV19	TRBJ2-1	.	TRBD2	CASSIQGSGRAREQFF	TGTGCCAGTAGTATACAAGGAAGCGGGAGGGCCCGCGAGCAGTTCTTC
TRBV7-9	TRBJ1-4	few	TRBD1	CASSLGQGGEKLFF	TGTGCCAGCAGCTTGGGACAGGGTGGTGAAAAACTGTTTTTT
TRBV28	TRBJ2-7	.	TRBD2	CASSLISGRALSGSHEQYF	TGTGCCAGCAGTTTAATCTCAGGGCGGGCGCTTAGCGGGAGCCACGAGCAGTACTTC
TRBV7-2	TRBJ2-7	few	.	CASSQAPGKGYEQYF	TGTGCCAGCAGCCAAGCCCCAGGGAAGGGCTACGAGCAGTACTTC
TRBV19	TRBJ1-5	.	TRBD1	CASTDRGGQPQHF	TGTGCCAGCACCGACAGGGGAGGTCAGCCCCAGCATTTT
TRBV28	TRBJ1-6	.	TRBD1	CASSTFGRGGNSPLHF	TGTGCCAGCAGTACCTTCGGCAGGGGGGGAAATTCACCCCTCCACTTT
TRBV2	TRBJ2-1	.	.	CASRVYNEQFF	TGTGCCAGCAGGGTATACAATGAGCAGTTCTTC
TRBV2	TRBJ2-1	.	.	CASSGPGEFSYNEQFF	TGTGCCAGCAGTGGCCCGGGGGAGTTCTCCTACAATGAGCAGTTCTTC
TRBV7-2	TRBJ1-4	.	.	CASSTDPGGKLFF	TGTGCCAGCAGCACGGACCCGGGGGGAAAACTGTTTTTT
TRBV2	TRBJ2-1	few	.	CASLSPTSYNEQFF	TGTGCCAGCCTCTCCCCTACGTCCTACAATGAGCAGTTCTTC
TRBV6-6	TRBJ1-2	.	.	CASSYYWGYTF	TGTGCCAGCAGTTACTATTGGGGCTACACCTTC
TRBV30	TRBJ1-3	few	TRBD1	CAWTLRGQGDTIYF	TGTGCCTGGACCCTTAGGGGACAGGGGGACACCATATATTTT
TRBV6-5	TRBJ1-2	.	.	CASSYGRSYGYTF	TGTGCCAGCAGTTACGGCCGATCTTATGGCTACACCTTC
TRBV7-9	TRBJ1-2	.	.	CASSSIGQGEDYGYTF	TGTGCCAGCAGCTCGATCGGGCAGGGCGAGGACTATGGCTACACCTTC
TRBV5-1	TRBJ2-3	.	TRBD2	CASSLQAGGPSDTQYF	TGCGCCAGTTCCCTCCAAGCGGGAGGGCCCTCGGATACGCAGTATTTT
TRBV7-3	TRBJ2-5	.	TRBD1	CASSPGTGLETQYF	TGTGCCAGCAGCCCAGGGACAGGGTTGGAGACCCAGTACTTC
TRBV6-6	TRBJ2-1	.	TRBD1	CASSSPGQVVDEQFF	TGTGCCAGCAGTTCACCGGGACAGGTGGTGGATGAGCAGTTCTTC
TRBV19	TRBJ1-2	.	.	CASSIDSNYGYTF	TGTGCCAGTAGTATTGACTCTAACTATGGCTACACCTTC
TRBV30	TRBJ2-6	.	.	CAWKSPLTGANVLTF	TGTGCCTGGAAGTCACCCCTGACTGGGGCCAACGTCCTGACTTTC
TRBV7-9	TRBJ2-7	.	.	CASSLMIASYEQYF	TGTGCCAGCAGCTTAATGATAGCTTCCTACGAGCAGTACTTC
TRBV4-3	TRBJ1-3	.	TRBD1	CASSRDRVSGNTIYF	TGCGCCAGCAGCCGAGACAGGGTCTCTGGAAACACCATATATTTT
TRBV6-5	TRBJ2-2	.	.	CASSIQGGGELFF	TGTGCCAGCAGTATCCAGGGTGGCGGGGAGCTGTTTTTT
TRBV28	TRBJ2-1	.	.	CASSLSEIGGAGRAEQFF	TGTGCCAGCAGTTTAAGTGAAATTGGGGGTGCGGGGCGTGCTGAGCAGTTCTTC
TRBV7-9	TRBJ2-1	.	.	CASSLSGGDEQFF	TGTGCCAGCAGCTTAAGTGGCGGGGATGAGCAGTTCTTC
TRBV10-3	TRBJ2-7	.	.	CAISDSRGPPYEQYF	TGTGCCATCAGTGACTCGCGGGGCCCTCCCTACGAGCAGTACTTC
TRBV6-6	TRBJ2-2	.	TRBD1	CASSYLGQGNTGELFF	TGTGCCAGCAGTTACTTGGGACAGGGGAACACCGGGGAGCTGTTTTTT
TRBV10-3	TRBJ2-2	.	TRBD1	CATGQGSTGELFF	TGTGCCACCGGACAGGGAAGCACCGGGGAGCTGTTTTTT